The clone carrying this T cell receptor (beta chain) has more than one count but fewer than ten. Authors' methods: For nucleated cells, counts were estimated from reference gene primer amplification. Sequenced by immunoSEQ multiplex PCR; TCRdb stores in-frame clones only, minus some. That table supplies the V and J calls and clone size; D and trimming were determined from the DNA. The data hold 150,000 to 200,000 clones, with around 80% observed a single time. The data stem from a study of blood T cell repertoires in COVID-19. Across the study: Sources were T cells, B-cell-depleted T cells, or PBMCs; the material itself was cDNA or gDNA.

Between the trimmed V and J ends, which lost 0 bases and 4 bases, there was a span of 16 bases. Germline lookup yields CDR1 SGHNT and CDR2 YYREEE (reference sequence). The CDR3 runs 16 residues. The source is a man in his 70s with active or convalescent COVID-19. Specimen: peripheral blood. This rearrangement joins TRBV5-4 to TRBJ1-2; D is unclear. CDR3 DNA: TGTGCCAGCAGCTTGGACCCGTTCCTGTCAGGCTATGGCTACACCTTC. This gives the protein CASSLDPFLSGYGYTF.